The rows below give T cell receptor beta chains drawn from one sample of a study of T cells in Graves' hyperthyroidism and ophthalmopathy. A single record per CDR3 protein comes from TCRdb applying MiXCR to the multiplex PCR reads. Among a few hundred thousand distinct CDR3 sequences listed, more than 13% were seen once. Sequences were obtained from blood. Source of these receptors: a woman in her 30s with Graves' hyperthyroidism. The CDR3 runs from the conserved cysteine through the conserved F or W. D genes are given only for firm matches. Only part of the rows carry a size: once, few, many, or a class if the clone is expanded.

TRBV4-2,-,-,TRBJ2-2,CASSQQGGDTGELFF,TGTGCCAGCAGCCAGCAAGGGGGGGACACCGGGGAGCTGTTTTTT
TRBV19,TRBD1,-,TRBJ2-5,CASGNPGQGRETQYF,TGTGCCAGTGGGAACCCGGGACAGGGAAGAGAGACCCAGTACTTC
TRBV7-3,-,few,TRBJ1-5,CASSLIVGHENQPQHF,TGTGCCAGCAGCTTAATCGTCGGACACGAGAATCAGCCCCAGCATTTT
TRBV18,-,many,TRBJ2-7,CASSPEDSYYEQYF,TGTGCCAGCTCCCCGGAGGACTCCTACTACGAGCAGTACTTC
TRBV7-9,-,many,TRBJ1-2,CASSGENYGYTF,TGTGCCAGCAGCGGGGAAAACTATGGCTACACCTTC
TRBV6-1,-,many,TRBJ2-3,CASSPYHADTQYF,TGTGCCAGCAGCCCTTACCACGCAGATACGCAGTATTTT
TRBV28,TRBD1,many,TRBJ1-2,CASSLPGGQGYYGYTF,TGTGCCAGCAGTTTACCGGGGGGACAGGGGTACTATGGCTACACCTTC
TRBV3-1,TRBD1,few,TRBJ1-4,CASSQHRDRAYQLGEKLFF,TGTGCCAGCAGCCAACACCGGGACAGGGCTTATCAGTTAGGTGAAAAACTGTTTTTT
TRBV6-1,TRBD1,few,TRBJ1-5,CASASRGHRNQPQHF,TGTGCCAGCGCTTCCAGGGGGCATCGCAATCAGCCCCAGCATTTT
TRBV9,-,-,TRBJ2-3,CASSVERDTQYF,TGTGCCAGCAGCGTCGAGCGGGATACGCAGTATTTT
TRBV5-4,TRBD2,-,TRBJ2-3,CASRFGTSRSTDTQYF,TGTGCCAGCAGATTCGGGACTAGCAGAAGCACAGATACGCAGTATTTT
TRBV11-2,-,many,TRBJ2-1,CASSLDRGEQFF,TGTGCCAGCAGCTTAGATCGCGGGGAGCAGTTCTTC
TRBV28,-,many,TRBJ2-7,CASSLIGQGRIDEQYF,TGTGCCAGCAGTTTAATAGGGCAGGGTCGTATTGACGAGCAGTACTTC
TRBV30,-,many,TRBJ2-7,CAWTQGQAYEQYF,TGTGCCTGGACACAGGGACAAGCCTACGAGCAGTACTTC
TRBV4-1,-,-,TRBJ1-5,CASSQGPTGMNQPQHF,TGCGCCAGCAGCCAAGGGCCCACAGGTATGAATCAGCCCCAGCATTTT
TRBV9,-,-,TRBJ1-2,CASSVAPGTPSNYGYTF,TGTGCCAGCAGCGTAGCCCCCGGGACCCCTAGCAACTATGGCTACACCTTC
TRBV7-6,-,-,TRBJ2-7,CASSLLSASYEQYF,TGTGCCAGCAGCTTACTGTCAGCGTCCTACGAGCAGTACTTC
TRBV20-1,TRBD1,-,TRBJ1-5,CSVPGQGAGQPRHF,TGCAGTGTCCCGGGACAGGGGGCAGGTCAGCCCCGGCATTTT
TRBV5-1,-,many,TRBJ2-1,CASSLVAGSNYNEQFF,TGCGCCAGCAGCTTAGTAGCAGGTTCCAATTACAATGAGCAGTTCTTC
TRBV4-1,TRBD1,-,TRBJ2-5,CASSPQGAETQYF,TGCGCCAGCAGCCCACAGGGGGCAGAGACCCAGTACTTC
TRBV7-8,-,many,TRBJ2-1,CASSLATTGRNEQFF,TGTGCCAGCAGCTTAGCCACTACAGGGAGGAATGAGCAGTTCTTC
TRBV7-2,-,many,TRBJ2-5,CASSLVLRETQYF,TGTGCCAGCAGCTTAGTGTTAAGGGAGACCCAGTACTTC
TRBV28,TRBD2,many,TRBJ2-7,CASSFGGRAHEQYF,TGTGCCAGCAGTTTCGGCGGGAGGGCCCACGAGCAGTACTTC
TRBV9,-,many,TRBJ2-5,CASSVESHGQTQYF,TGTGCCAGCAGCGTAGAATCTCATGGGCAGACCCAGTACTTC
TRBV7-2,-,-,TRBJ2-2,CASRMMDRELFF,TGTGCCAGCAGGATGATGGACCGGGAGCTGTTTTTT
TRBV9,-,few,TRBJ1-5,CASSVALQRGDQPQHF,TGTGCCAGCAGCGTAGCTCTACAGCGGGGGGATCAGCCCCAGCATTTT
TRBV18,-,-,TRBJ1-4,CASSPGRGSEKLFF,TGTGCCAGCTCCCCCGGCAGGGGAAGCGAAAAACTGTTTTTT
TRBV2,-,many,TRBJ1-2,CASKGKGSEWYGYTF,TGTGCCAGCAAAGGGAAGGGATCCGAGTGGTATGGCTACACCTTC
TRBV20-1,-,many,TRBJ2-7,CSARGVPYSYEQYF,TGCAGTGCTAGAGGGGTCCCTTACTCCTACGAGCAGTACTTC
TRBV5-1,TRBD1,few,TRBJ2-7,CASSSDRGRSDEQYF,TGCGCCAGCAGCTCGGACAGGGGGCGCAGCGACGAGCAGTACTTC
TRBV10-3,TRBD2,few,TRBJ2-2,CAISERSGRNTGELFF,TGTGCCATCAGTGAGAGGAGCGGGAGGAACACCGGGGAGCTGTTTTTT
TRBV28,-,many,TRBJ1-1,CASTPQENTEAFF,TGTGCCAGCACCCCTCAGGAGAACACTGAAGCTTTCTTT
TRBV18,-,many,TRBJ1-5,CASSPQQGYQPQHF,TGTGCCAGCTCACCCCAACAGGGATATCAGCCCCAGCATTTT
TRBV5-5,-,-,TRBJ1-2,CASSLVATGASNYGYTF,TGTGCCAGCAGCTTGGTCGCGACAGGCGCTTCTAACTATGGCTACACCTTC
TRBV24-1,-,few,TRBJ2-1,CATSDSMRGEQFF,TGTGCCACCAGTGATAGTATGAGAGGTGAGCAGTTCTTC
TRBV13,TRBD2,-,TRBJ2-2,CASSISGRAGELFF,TGTGCCAGCAGCATTAGCGGGAGGGCCGGGGAGCTGTTTTTT
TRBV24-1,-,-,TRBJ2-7,CATSGKGIDEQYF,TGTGCCACCAGTGGTAAAGGGATCGACGAGCAGTACTTC
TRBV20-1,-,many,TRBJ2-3,CSATGGVGDTQYF,TGCAGTGCTACCGGAGGGGTAGGGGATACGCAGTATTTT
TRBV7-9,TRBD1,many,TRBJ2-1,CASSLGGQGPGNEQFF,TGTGCCAGCAGCTTAGGGGGACAGGGACCGGGCAATGAGCAGTTCTTC
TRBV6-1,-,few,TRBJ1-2,CASSSVGGSIGYTF,TGTGCCAGCAGTTCCGTCGGGGGATCCATCGGCTACACCTTC
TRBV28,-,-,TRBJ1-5,CASSFLLSSNQPQHF,TGTGCCAGCAGTTTTCTCCTTTCGAGCAATCAGCCCCAGCATTTT
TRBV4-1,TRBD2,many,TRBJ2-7,CASSQEGRGSAEQYF,TGCGCCAGCAGCCAAGAGGGGAGGGGCTCGGCCGAGCAGTACTTC
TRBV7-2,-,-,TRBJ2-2,CASSLARATGELFF,TGTGCCAGCAGCTTAGCGAGGGCCACCGGGGAGCTGTTTTTT
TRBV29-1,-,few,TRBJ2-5,CSVDRIQETQYF,TGCAGCGTTGACAGGATTCAAGAGACCCAGTACTTC
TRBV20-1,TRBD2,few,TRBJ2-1,CSVRASGTTAGYNEQFF,TGCAGTGTCAGAGCTAGCGGGACCACTGCGGGGTACAATGAGCAGTTCTTC
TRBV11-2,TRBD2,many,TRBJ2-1,CASSSGLAGGSYNEQFF,TGTGCCAGCAGCTCGGGACTAGCGGGAGGGAGCTACAATGAGCAGTTCTTC
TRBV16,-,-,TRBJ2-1,CASSQWDEQFF,TGTGCCAGCAGCCAATGGGATGAGCAGTTCTTC
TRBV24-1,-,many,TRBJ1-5,CATSGGLSNQPQHF,TGTGCCACCAGTGGAGGACTTAGCAATCAGCCCCAGCATTTT
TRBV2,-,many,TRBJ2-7,CASSQNEYNEQYF,TGTGCCAGCAGTCAAAACGAATATAACGAGCAGTACTTC
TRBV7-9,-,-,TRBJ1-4,CASSPRGDNQGNEKLFF,TGTGCCAGCAGCCCCCGAGGGGACAACCAGGGGAATGAAAAACTGTTTTTT
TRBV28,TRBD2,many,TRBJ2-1,CASRGLAGAPLPPYNEQFF,TGTGCCAGCAGGGGACTAGCGGGAGCCCCCCTCCCCCCCTACAATGAGCAGTTCTTC
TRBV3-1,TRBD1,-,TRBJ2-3,CAVADRETTDTQYF,TGTGCCGTAGCAGACAGGGAGACCACAGATACGCAGTATTTT
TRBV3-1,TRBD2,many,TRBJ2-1,CASSQPVSGKSGDEQFF,TGTGCCAGCAGCCAACCCGTTAGCGGGAAATCGGGTGATGAGCAGTTCTTC
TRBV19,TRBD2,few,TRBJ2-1,CASKLLAGGGNEQFF,TGTGCCAGTAAGCTACTAGCGGGAGGAGGCAATGAGCAGTTCTTC
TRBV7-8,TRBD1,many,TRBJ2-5,CASTWDRGETQYF,TGTGCCAGCACGTGGGACAGGGGAGAGACCCAGTACTTC
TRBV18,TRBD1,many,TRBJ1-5,CASSPQGAGVQPQHF,TGTGCCAGCTCACCGCAGGGGGCAGGCGTTCAGCCCCAGCATTTT
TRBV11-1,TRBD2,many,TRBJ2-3,CASSPPGGGLAGRTDTQYF,TGTGCCAGCAGCCCACCGGGGGGCGGACTAGCGGGGCGCACAGATACGCAGTATTTT